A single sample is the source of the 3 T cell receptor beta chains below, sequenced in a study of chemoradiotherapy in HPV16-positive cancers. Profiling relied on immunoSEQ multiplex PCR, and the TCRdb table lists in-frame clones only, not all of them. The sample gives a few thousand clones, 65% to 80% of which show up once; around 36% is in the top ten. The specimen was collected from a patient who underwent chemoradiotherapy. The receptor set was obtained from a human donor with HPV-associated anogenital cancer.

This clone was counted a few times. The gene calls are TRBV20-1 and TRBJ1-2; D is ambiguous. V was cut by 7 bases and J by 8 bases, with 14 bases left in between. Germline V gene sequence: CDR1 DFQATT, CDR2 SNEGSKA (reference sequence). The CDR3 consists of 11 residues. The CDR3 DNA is TGCAGTGTTATCAGCGATGAGGGCTACACCTTC. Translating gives CSVISDEGYTF.

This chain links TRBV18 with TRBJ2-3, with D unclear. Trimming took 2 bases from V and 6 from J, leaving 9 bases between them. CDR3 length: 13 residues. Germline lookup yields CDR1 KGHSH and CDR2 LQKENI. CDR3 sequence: CASSPGPADTQYF. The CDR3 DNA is TGTGCCAGCTCACCAGGGCCAGCGGATACGCAGTATTTT.

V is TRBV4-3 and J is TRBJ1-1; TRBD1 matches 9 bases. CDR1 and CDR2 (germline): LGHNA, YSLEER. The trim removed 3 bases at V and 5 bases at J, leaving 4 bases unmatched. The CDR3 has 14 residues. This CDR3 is CASSQGQGWTEAFF. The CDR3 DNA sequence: TGCGCCAGCAGCCAGGGACAGGGATGGACTGAAGCTTTCTTT.